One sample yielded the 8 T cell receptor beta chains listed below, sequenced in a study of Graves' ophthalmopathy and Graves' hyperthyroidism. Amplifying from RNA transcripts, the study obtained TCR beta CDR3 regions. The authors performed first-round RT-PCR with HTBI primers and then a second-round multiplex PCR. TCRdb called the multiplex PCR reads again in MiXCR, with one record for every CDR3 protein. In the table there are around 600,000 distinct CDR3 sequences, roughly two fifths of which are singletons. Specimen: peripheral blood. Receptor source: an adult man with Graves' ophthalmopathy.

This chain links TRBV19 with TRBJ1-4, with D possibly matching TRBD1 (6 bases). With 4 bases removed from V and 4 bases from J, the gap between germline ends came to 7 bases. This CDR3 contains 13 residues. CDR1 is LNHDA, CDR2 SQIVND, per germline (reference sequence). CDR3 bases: TGTGCCAGTAGTAACAGGGTTAATGAAAAACTGTTTTTT. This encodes CASSNRVNEKLFF.

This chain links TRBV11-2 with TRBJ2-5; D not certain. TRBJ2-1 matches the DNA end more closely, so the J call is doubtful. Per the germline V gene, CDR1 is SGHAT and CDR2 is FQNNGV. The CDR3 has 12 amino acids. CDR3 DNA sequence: TGTGCCAGCAGCACCTGGGGCAATGAGCAGTTCTTC. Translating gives CASSTWGNEQFF.

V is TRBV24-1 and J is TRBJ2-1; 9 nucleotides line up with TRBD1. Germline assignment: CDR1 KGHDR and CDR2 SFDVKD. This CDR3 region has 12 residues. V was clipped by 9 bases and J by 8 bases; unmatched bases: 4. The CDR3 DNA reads TGTGCCACCGGGACAGGGACCTATGAGCAGTTCTTC. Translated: CATGTGTYEQFF.

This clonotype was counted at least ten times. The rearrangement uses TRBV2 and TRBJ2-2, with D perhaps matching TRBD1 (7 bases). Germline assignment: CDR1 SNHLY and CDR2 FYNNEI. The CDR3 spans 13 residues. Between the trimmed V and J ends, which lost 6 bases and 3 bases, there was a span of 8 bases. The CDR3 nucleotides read TGTGCCAGCAGCAGGGGGGACACCGGGGAGCTGTTTTTT. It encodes CASSRGDTGELFF.

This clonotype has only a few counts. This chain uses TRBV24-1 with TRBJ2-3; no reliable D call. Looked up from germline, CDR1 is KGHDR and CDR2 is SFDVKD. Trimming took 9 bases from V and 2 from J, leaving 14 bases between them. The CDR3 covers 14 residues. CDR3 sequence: CATGPLSTTDTQYF. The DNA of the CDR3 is TGTGCCACCGGACCGCTATCAACCACAGATACGCAGTATTTT.

CDR3 nucleotide sequence: TGTGCCAGCAGCTCCGACAGGGTGGATGAAAAACTGTTTTTT. Translating gives CASSSDRVDEKLFF. This chain joins TRBV7-9 and TRBJ1-4, with 7 bases that match TRBD1. The junction had 5 bases not matched to a gene; V was cut back by 4 bases and J by 6 bases. This CDR3 comprises 14 residues. Germline lookup yields CDR1 SEHNR and CDR2 FQNEAQ (reference sequence). The whole variable domain, remainder taken from reference TRBV7-9 and TRBJ1-4, is DTGVSQNPRHKITKRGQNVTFRCDPISEHNRLYWYRQTLGQGPEFLTYFQNEAQLEKSRLLSDRFSAERPKGSFSTLEIQRTEQGDSAMYLCASSSDRVDEKLFFGSGTQLSVL.

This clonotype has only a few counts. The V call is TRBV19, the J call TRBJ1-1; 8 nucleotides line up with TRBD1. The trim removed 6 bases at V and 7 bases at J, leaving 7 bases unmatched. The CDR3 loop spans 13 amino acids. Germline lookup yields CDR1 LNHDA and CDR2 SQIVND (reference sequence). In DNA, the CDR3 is TGTGCCAGTAGCCCAGGGGGCTGGAATGAAGCTTTCTTT. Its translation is CASSPGGWNEAFF.

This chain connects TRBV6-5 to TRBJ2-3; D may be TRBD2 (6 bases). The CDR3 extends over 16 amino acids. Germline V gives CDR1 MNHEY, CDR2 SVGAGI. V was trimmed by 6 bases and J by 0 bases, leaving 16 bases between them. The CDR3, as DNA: TGTGCCAGCAGGGAGTGGGGGGATGGTAGCACAGATACGCAGTATTTT. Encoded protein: CASREWGDGSTDTQYF.